These 14 T cell receptor beta chains came from one sample sequenced in a study of blood T cells in healthy people across ages. A sample-barcoded 5' primer and a J-beta primer mix were used in a second PCR of roughly 6 to 11 cycles. TCRdb processed the 5' RACE reads anew with MiXCR; each CDR3 protein has one entry. Among 700,000 to 1,000,000 distinct CDR3 sequences listed, around two fifths were seen once. The sequenced material came from blood. Receptors originate from a man in his sixties in good health.

There are a few counts of this clonotype. This sequence joins TRBV13 and TRBJ2-7; D perhaps matches TRBD2 (5 bases). The V end lost 5 bases, the J end lost 2 bases, and 10 bases lay between the germline ends. There are 13 residues in the CDR3. Germline V lookup: CDR1 PRHDT, CDR2 FYEKMQ (reference sequence). The CDR3 protein is CASSKDFPYEQYF. In DNA form, the CDR3 reads TGTGCCAGCAGCAAGGACTTTCCCTACGAGCAGTACTTC.

The V call is TRBV20-1, the J call TRBJ2-4, with D possibly TRBD1 on 6 matching bases. Germline V lookup: CDR1 DFQATT, CDR2 SNEGSKA (reference sequence). This CDR3 has 15 residues. Trimming took 1 base from V and 15 from J, leaving 25 bases between them. Written as DNA, the CDR3 is TGCAGTGCTAGAGGCCACAGGGACGGCGCCTACGAGCGGTACTTC. Amino acid sequence: CSARGHRDGAYERYF.

This clonotype was seen only a few times. This chain connects TRBV6-2 or TRBV6-3 to TRBJ1-4; unclear D gene. Germline V gives CDR1 MNHEY, CDR2 SVGEGT. V was cut by 5 bases and J by 10 bases, with 17 bases left in between. The CDR3 extends over 14 amino acids. CDR3 bases: TGTGCCAGCAGTGACGGAACGGGATGGGGAAAACTGTTTTTT. Its translation is CASSDGTGWGKLFF.

This clonotype has only a few counts. The chain is built from TRBV20-1 and TRBJ2-5; D might be TRBD2 (5 bases). CDR1 and CDR2 (germline): DFQATT, SNEGSKA (reference sequence). This CDR3 has 16 amino acids. Trimming stripped 0 bases from V and 1 base from J, with 15 bases between. The CDR3 here is CSARDMRGGLQETQYF. DNA of the CDR3: TGCAGTGCTAGAGATATGCGTGGAGGACTCCAAGAGACCCAGTACTTC.

This clonotype was recorded a few times. The genes are TRBV5-1 and TRBJ2-1; D may be TRBD1 or TRBD2 (7 bases each). V was clipped by 4 bases and J by 8 bases, with 16 bases between them. The CDR3 consists of 14 residues. The germline V gene has CDR1 SGHRS and CDR2 YFSETQ. The CDR3 sequence: CASSLWGGTDEQFF. The DNA of the CDR3 is TGCGCCAGCAGCCTTTGGGGGGGGACAGATGAGCAGTTCTTC. Supplemented by reference TRBV5-1 and TRBJ2-1, the full variable domain reads KAGVTQTPRYLIKTRGQQVTLSCSPISGHRSVSWYQQTPGQGLQFLFEYFSETQRNKGNFPGRFSGRQFSNSRSEMNVSTLELGDSALYLCASSLWGGTDEQFFGPGTRLTVL.

The V call is TRBV5-5, the J call TRBJ1-2; possibly TRBD1 for D (6 bases). CDR3 size: 15 residues. Germline values: CDR1 SGHKS, CDR2 YYEKEE (reference sequence). Trimming shortened V by 0 bases and J by 3 bases, and 12 bases separated the two germline ends. CDR3 bases: TGTGCCAGCAGCTTGGAAGGGACAATCCACTATGGCTACACCTTC. This sequence encodes CASSLEGTIHYGYTF.

This clonotype appeared a few times. The chain joins TRBV6-2 or TRBV6-3 to TRBJ2-5, with D possibly being TRBD1 (6 bases). The CDR3 covers 13 residues. Trimming removed 7 bases at V and 5 bases at J, with 14 bases between. Germline lookup yields CDR1 MNHEY and CDR2 SVGEGT. The CDR3 reads CASTRDISETQYF. The CDR3 region has the DNA TGTGCCAGCACCAGGGACATAAGTGAGACCCAGTACTTC.

This clonotype has more than one count but fewer than ten. The chain uses TRBV2 and TRBJ2-1; TRBD1 agrees at 8 bases. This CDR3 has 16 amino acids. From germline, CDR1 is SNHLY and CDR2 FYNNEI. Unmatched junction bases numbered 8, after V lost 6 bases and J lost 1 base. The CDR3 spells CASRKGQGTSYNEQFF. The CDR3 DNA reads as TGTGCCAGCAGAAAAGGACAGGGCACATCCTACAATGAGCAGTTCTTC.

This clonotype was recorded at least ten times. The V gene is TRBV18, the J gene TRBJ2-7; 7 bases are a match to TRBD1. Germline V gene sequence: CDR1 KGHSH, CDR2 LQKENI. The CDR3 contains 16 residues. V trimming: 5 bases; J trimming: 3 bases; junction bases outside the gene matches: 13. CDR3 DNA: TGTGCCAGCTCATCTAAAACCGGGACAGAGAGCTACGAGCAGTACTTC. The encoded protein is CASSSKTGTESYEQYF.

The V gene is TRBV7-6, the J gene TRBJ1-6; D is uncertain. The CDR3 is 14 amino acids. Germline V lookup: CDR1 SGHVS, CDR2 FNYEAQ. With 6 bases removed from V and 14 bases from J, the gap between germline ends came to 20 bases. The CDR3: CASSSTGPPKALHF. For the CDR3, the DNA is TGTGCCAGCAGTTCTACCGGGCCCCCTAAGGCCCTCCACTTT.

V and J are TRBV12-3 or TRBV12-4 and TRBJ2-1; TRBD2 agrees at 15 bases. The CDR3 is made up of 15 amino acids. With V trimmed by 6 bases and J by 9 bases, 6 bases remained unmatched. DNA for the CDR3: TGTGCCAGCAGCTCGCCGGGACTAGCGGGGGGTGAGCAGTTCTTC. The encoded protein is CASSSPGLAGGEQFF.

Concerning this clonotype itself: This may come from a read error, since a much larger clone is one base off. The V and J genes are TRBV3-1 and TRBJ2-5; D unclear. V gave up 0 bases and J gave up 7 bases, with 3 bases separating them. The CDR3 totals 11 residues. Germline-derived CDR1 and CDR2 are LGHDT and YNNKEL (reference sequence). The CDR3 spells CASSQEGTQYF. For the CDR3, the DNA is TGTGCCAGCAGCCAAGAAGGGACCCAGTACTTC.

This clonotype was seen more than once but under ten times. The chain uses TRBV2 and TRBJ2-7; D ambiguous. The J call is uncertain, as TRBJ2-4 better fits the DNA end. The germline gives CDR1 SNHLY, CDR2 FYNNEI. CDR3 size: 13 residues. CDR3 loop: CASSETSPYIQYF. Written as DNA, the CDR3 is TGTGCCAGCAGTGAGACATCCCCATACATTCAGTACTTC.

This clonotype appeared once. Since a much larger clone is just one base distant, this may be a read error. The genes are TRBV4-1 and TRBJ2-3; D might be TRBD2 (6 bases). CDR1 is MGHRA and CDR2 is YSYEKL in the germline V gene. The CDR3 sequence is 16 residues long. V was shortened by 1 base and J by 11 bases, with 22 bases between the two germline ends. CDR3 sequence (DNA): TGCGCCAGCAGCCAAGGTCTGCGGATTGGGCGGGGTGAGCAGTATTTT. Amino acid sequence: CASSQGLRIGRGEQYF.